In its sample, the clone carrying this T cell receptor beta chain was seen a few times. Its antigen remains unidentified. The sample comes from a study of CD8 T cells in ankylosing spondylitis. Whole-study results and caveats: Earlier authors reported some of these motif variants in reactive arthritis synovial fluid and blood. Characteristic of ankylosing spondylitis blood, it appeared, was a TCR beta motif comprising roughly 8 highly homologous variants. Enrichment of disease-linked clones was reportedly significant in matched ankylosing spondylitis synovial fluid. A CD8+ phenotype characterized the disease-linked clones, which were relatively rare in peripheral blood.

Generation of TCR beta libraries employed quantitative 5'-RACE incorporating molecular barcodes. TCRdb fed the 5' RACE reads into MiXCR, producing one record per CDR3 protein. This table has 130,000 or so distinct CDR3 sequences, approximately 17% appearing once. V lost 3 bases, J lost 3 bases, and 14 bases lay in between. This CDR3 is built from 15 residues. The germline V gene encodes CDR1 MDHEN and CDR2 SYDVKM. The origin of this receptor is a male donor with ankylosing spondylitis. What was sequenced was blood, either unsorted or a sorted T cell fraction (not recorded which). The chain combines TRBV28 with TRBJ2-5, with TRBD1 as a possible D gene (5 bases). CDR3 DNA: TGTGCCAGCAGTTTTCAGGGAATGTCGGAAGAGACCCAGTACTTC. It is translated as CASSFQGMSEETQYF. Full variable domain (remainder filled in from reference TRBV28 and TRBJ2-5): DVKVTQSSRYLVKRTGEKVFLECVQDMDHENMFWYRQDPGLGLRLIYFSYDVKMKEKGDIPEGYSVSREKKERFSLILESASTNQTSMYLCASSFQGMSEETQYFGPGTRLLVL.